Each of the 28 T cell receptor beta chains below was sequenced from the same sample in a study of tumor-infiltrating lymphocytes in primary liver carcinoma. Blood RNA came from unsorted whole blood; germline DNA was also extracted. A constant-region primer served to make TCR beta cDNA from about 500 ng total RNA. Amplification in three nested multiplex PCR rounds with slightly modified ARM-PCR gave rise to TCR beta libraries. PCR rounds one and two used TRBV1-TRBV30 forward primers with a C-beta reverse primer for about 9 cycles each. TCRdb reprocessed the multiplex PCR reads via MiXCR and lists one record per CDR3 protein. The table shows fewer than 350,000 distinct CDR3 sequences, with 65% occurring only once. The sequencing sample was made of peripheral blood. These receptors all stem from a man between 40 and 49 years old with primary liver carcinoma and hepatitis B virus infection.

Notes on this clonotype: The conserved closing phenylalanine or tryptophan is absent in this CDR3, likely reflecting a read error. The genes are TRBV29-1 and TRBJ2-2; tentative D call: TRBD1 (5 bases). This CDR3 contains 15 residues. In germline, CDR1 is SQVTM, CDR2 ANQGSEA. CDR3 residues: CRVVGHGDHTGELFI. CDR3 sequence (DNA): TGCAGGGTTGTAGGACATGGGGATCACACCGGGGAGCTGTTTATT.

As to this clonotype: Given a much more abundant clone one base away, this may be a read error. The chain employs TRBV6-1 and TRBJ2-7; D gene unclear. The CDR3 totals 15 residues. V was clipped by 11 bases and J by 7 bases, with 27 bases between them. Germline V CDR1 and CDR2: MNHNS, SASEGT. The CDR3 reads CACQTRDSSSSEQYF. For the CDR3, the DNA is TGTGCCTGTCAAACCCGCGACTCCTCATCCAGTGAGCAGTACTTC.

V is TRBV11-2 and J is TRBJ2-2; 9 bases align to TRBD2. From germline, CDR1 is SGHAT and CDR2 FQNNGV. CDR3 length equals 16 residues. V lost 2 bases, J lost 8 bases, and 9 bases stayed unmatched. The CDR3 coding sequence is TGTGCCAGCAGCTTAACATCTGGACTAGCGCCTGGGGAGCTGTTTTTT. It yields the protein CASSLTSGLAPGELFF.

The CDR3 protein is CASRGSTGLASPNTEAFF. In DNA, the CDR3 is TGCGCCAGCAGAGGCAGTACAGGGTTGGCTAGCCCTAACACTGAAGCTTTCTTT. V and J are TRBV5-1 and TRBJ1-1; tentatively, D is TRBD1 (6 bases). The CDR3 runs 18 residues. Germline V gene data show CDR1 as SGHRS and CDR2 as YFSETQ. Trimming took 5 bases from V and 2 from J, leaving 25 bases between them.

With respect to this clonotype: One end of the junction varies from germline; a read error may be responsible. This sequence joins TRBV11-1 and TRBJ2-1; D might be TRBD2 (5 bases). CDR3 size: 12 residues. In germline, CDR1 is SGHAT, CDR2 FQDESV (reference sequence). The CDR3: CASILSAGEQFF. CDR3 in DNA: TGTGCCAGCATCTTATCGGCGGGTGAGCAGTTCTTC.

The rearrangement uses TRBV14 and TRBJ2-3; D remains ambiguous. The germline V and J ends were trimmed by 4 bases and 8 bases, with 16 bases remaining between them. Germline CDR1 is SGHDN and CDR2 is FVKESK. The CDR3 covers 14 residues. The CDR3 nucleotides read TGTGCCAGCAGCCCTGGAATCGGACCTATTACGCAGTATTTT. Its translation: CASSPGIGPITQYF. Full variable domain (rest looked up from reference TRBV14 and TRBJ2-3): EAGVTQFPSHSVIEKGQTVTLRCDPISGHDNLYWYRRVMGKEIKFLLHFVKESKQDESGMPNNRFLAERTGGTYSTLKVQPAELEDSGVYFCASSPGIGPITQYFGPGTRLTVL.

Comments on this clonotype: The junction does not match germline at one end; this may be a read error. The chain is built from TRBV11-1 and TRBJ2-7, with D possibly called TRBD1 or TRBD2 (6 bases each). This CDR3 is 11 amino acids long. Germline V gene data show CDR1 as SGHAT and CDR2 as FQDESV (reference sequence). The CDR3 region is CVSSLGGEQYF. The DNA of the CDR3 is TGTGTCAGCAGCCTGGGGGGCGAGCAGTATTTC.

This sequence joins TRBV5-1 and TRBJ2-5; D might be TRBD1 (5 bases). Germline CDR1 SGHRS, CDR2 YFSETQ. The germline V and J ends were trimmed by 1 base and 6 bases, with 10 bases remaining between them. This CDR3 has 13 residues. The CDR3 coding sequence is TGCGCCAGCAGCTTGTATCCGGACAAGACCCAGTACTTC. This encodes CASSLYPDKTQYF.

This clonotype was seen ten or more times. This rearrangement joins TRBV6-6 to TRBJ2-7; no reliable D call. Germline V CDR1 and CDR2: MNHNY, SVGAGI (reference sequence). The CDR3 consists of 14 residues. Trimming took off 6 bases at V and 7 bases at J, with 19 bases between the two ends. The CDR3 protein is CASRTTTDGREQYF. The CDR3, as DNA: TGTGCCAGCAGAACAACGACTGACGGACGGGAGCAGTACTTC.

Ten or more counts support this clonotype. The chain combines TRBV29-1 with TRBJ1-1; tentative D call: TRBD1 (5 bases). V shed 3 bases and J shed 0 bases, with 11 bases lying between them. The germline V gene encodes CDR1 SQVTM and CDR2 ANQGSEA. The CDR3 consists of 14 residues. The CDR3 reads CSVDLGGMNTEAFF. Here the CDR3 DNA reads TGCAGCGTTGATTTGGGGGGAATGAACACTGAAGCTTTCTTT.

Remarks on this clonotype: A much larger clone differs by one base, so this may be a read error. The chain joins TRBV4-1 to TRBJ2-1; TRBD2 matches 9 bases. CDR3 length: 15 amino acids. The V gene's germline CDR1 is MGHRA and CDR2 YSYEKL. This chain's CDR3 is CASGPLAGSYNEQLF. DNA for the CDR3: TGCGCCAGCGGCCCCCTAGCGGGAAGTTACAATGAGCAGCTCTTC.

To note about this clonotype: A much larger clonotype is one base distant, so this may be a read error. The gene calls are TRBV6-6 and TRBJ2-6; TRBD1 is a possible D gene (5 bases). The CDR3 length is 13 residues. The germline gives CDR1 MNHNY, CDR2 SVGAGI (reference sequence). CDR3 region: CASRNSGANALTF. Written as DNA, the CDR3 is TGTGCCAGCAGGAACTCTGGGGCCAACGCCCTGACTTTC.

In its sample, this clonotype was seen many times. The chain uses TRBV6-1 and TRBJ1-1; D remains unclear. The CDR3 is made up of 14 amino acids. CDR1 and CDR2 (germline): MNHNS, SASEGT. Trimming removed 2 bases from V and 3 bases from J, with 10 bases in between. The CDR3 sequence: CASSEWESDTEAFF. DNA of the CDR3: TGTGCCAGCAGTGAATGGGAAAGCGACACTGAAGCTTTCTTT.

To note about this clonotype: This sequence may be a read error, since a much larger clone differs from it by one base. This chain joins TRBV29-1 and TRBJ2-7; 11 positions agree with TRBD2. The V gene's germline CDR1 is SQVTM and CDR2 ANQGSEA. The CDR3 is made up of 16 amino acids. V gave up 1 base and J gave up 3 bases; unmatched junction bases: 8. CDR3 amino acids: CSVEGEPTSGVYEQYF. The CDR3 DNA follows: TGCAGCGTTGAAGGGGAGCCGACTAGCGGGGTCTACGAGCAGTACTTC.

On this clonotype: A read error may explain this, as a much larger clone is one base away. J is TRBJ2-1 and V is TRBV6-5, with unresolved D. CDR3 size: 13 residues. The germline V gene has CDR1 MNHEY and CDR2 SVGAGI. In DNA, the CDR3 is TGTGCCAGCAGTTATCTTGGGAAAAATGAGCAGTCCTTC. Its translation: CASSYLGKNEQSF.

With respect to this clonotype: A read error is possible here, since a much larger clone lies one base away. This chain's CDR3 is CASSEGSGRGTQYF. CDR3 in DNA: TGTGCCAGCAGTGAAGGTAGCGGGAGAGGGACCCAGTACTTC. The genes are TRBV6-1 and TRBJ2-5; 9 nucleotides match TRBD2. Germline-derived CDR1 and CDR2 are MNHNS and SASEGT. The J segment lost 7 bases and the V segment lost 1 base, leaving 4 bases of the junction unmatched. This CDR3 is 14 amino acids long.

Points on this clonotype: Since a much larger clone is just one base distant, this may be a read error. The V and J genes are TRBV4-1 and TRBJ1-1; no firm D call. CDR3 length: 14 amino acids. Germline V gives CDR1 MGHRA, CDR2 YSYEKL. Trimming left V 0 bases short and J 3 bases short, with 8 bases between. The DNA for the CDR3 is TGCGCCAGCAGCCAAGATCCAGTCGACACTGAAGCTTTCTTT. This translates into CASSQDPVDTEAFF.

Turning to this clonotype: A junction boundary mismatches the germline segment, possibly from a read error. The chain joins TRBV29-1 to TRBJ2-1, with TRBD2 as a possible D gene (5 bases). The CDR3 has 14 amino acids. CDR1 is SQVTM, CDR2 ANQGSEA, per germline. The CDR3 protein is CSVPYRTLSNEQFF. DNA of the CDR3: TGTAGCGTTCCGTATAGGACTCTCAGTAATGAGCAGTTCTTC.

The table lists this clonotype with many counts. The chain combines TRBV29-1 with TRBJ2-3, with TRBD2 as a possible D gene (6 bases). Germline lookup yields CDR1 SQVTM and CDR2 ANQGSEA. Trimming removed 2 bases from V and 5 bases from J, with 17 bases in between. The CDR3 has 15 amino acids. CDR3 bases: TGCAGCGTTGAACGGAGTAGCGGAAACAGAGATACGCAGTATTTT. Protein product: CSVERSSGNRDTQYF.

A word on this clonotype: With a much larger clone just one base away, this may be a read error. The chain recombines TRBV7-9 with TRBJ2-7; 7 positions agree with TRBD1. The trim removed 9 bases at V and 3 bases at J, leaving 11 bases unmatched. The length of the CDR3 is 14 residues. Germline CDR1 SEHNR, CDR2 FQNEAQ (reference sequence). The CDR3 DNA is TGTGCCAGGAGCCACCGGGACAGAAACTACGAGCAGTACTTC. Its translation is CARSHRDRNYEQYF. Complete variable domain (other parts from reference TRBV7-9 and TRBJ2-7): DTGVSQNPRHKITKRGQNVTFRCDPISEHNRLYWYRQTLGQGPEFLTYFQNEAQLEKSRLLSDRFSAERPKGSFSTLEIQRTEQGDSAMYLCARSHRDRNYEQYFGPGTRLTVT.

Of note for this clonotype: A much larger clone differs by one base, so this may be a read error. V gene TRBV29-1 combines with J gene TRBJ2-3; D possibly corresponds to TRBD1 (6 bases). This CDR3 spans 15 amino acids. With 6 bases removed from V and 4 bases from J, the gap between germline ends came to 20 bases. Germline V CDR1 and CDR2: SQVTM, ANQGSEA. CDR3 nucleotide sequence: TGCAGCGTCCCCCCCAGGGGCCGGGGCTCAGATACGCAGTATTTT. It encodes CSVPPRGRGSDTQYF.

Turning to this clonotype: A much larger clone differs by one base, so this may be a read error. The V and J genes are TRBV29-1 and TRBJ2-7; perhaps D is TRBD1 or TRBD2 (5 bases each). The germline V and J ends were trimmed by 7 bases and 3 bases, with 16 bases remaining between them. CDR1 and CDR2 from the germline V gene are SQVTM and ANQGSEA. This CDR3 is 13 amino acids long. The CDR3 DNA follows: TGCAGCGCTCAGAACGGGGCAAACTACGAGCAGTACTTC. Encoded protein: CSAQNGANYEQYF.

As for this clonotype: Being one base from a much bigger clone, this may be a read error. CDR3 in amino acids: CATSQDLRSTQYF. DNA for the CDR3: TGTGCCACCAGCCAAGATCTTCGTTCGACGCAGTATTTT. This rearrangement joins TRBV4-2 to TRBJ2-3; no clear D gene. Germline CDR1 reads LGHNA; CDR2 reads YNFKEQ. The CDR3 length is 13 residues.

This chain links TRBV6-5 with TRBJ1-5; D is ambiguous. CDR1 is MNHEY and CDR2 is SVGAGI in the germline V gene. V was clipped by 7 bases and J by 1 base, with 11 bases between them. This CDR3 is built from 14 residues. The CDR3 DNA reads TGTGCCAGCATCCCCAGACCGAGCAATCAGCCCCAGCATTTT. Its translation: CASIPRPSNQPQHF.

Comments on this clonotype: Sequence at one end of the junction differs from germline and may be a read error. J is TRBJ2-7 and V is TRBV11-2; D uncertain. The CDR3 runs 13 residues. Germline V gene lookup returns CDR1 SGHAT and CDR2 FQNNGV. The CDR3 nucleotides are TGTGCCAACAGCTCACAGAGTGCCTACGAGCAGTACTTC. This codes for CANSSQSAYEQYF.

In DNA form, the CDR3 reads TGCGCCAGCAACGATAATCCCGGGACGCCCGAGCAGTTCTTC. Its translation: CASNDNPGTPEQFF. The rearrangement joins TRBV5-1 to TRBJ2-1; D possibly uses TRBD1 or TRBD2 (5 bases each). The V end was cut by 6 bases, the J end by 10 bases, with 20 bases between. Germline values: CDR1 SGHRS, CDR2 YFSETQ. The CDR3 has 14 residues.

As concerns this clonotype: One end of the junction fails to match germline, which may point to a read error. The CDR3 DNA reads TGTGTCAGCAGCTTAGATCGGAGCGTCAGTGACGCTTTCTTT. Protein sequence: CVSSLDRSVSDAFF. The J gene is TRBJ1-1, the V gene TRBV11-2; D is undetermined. The CDR3 spans 14 residues. Looked up from germline, CDR1 is SGHAT and CDR2 is FQNNGV.

With regard to this clonotype: A much larger clone differs from this one at a single base, so this may be a read error. V and J are TRBV6-2 or TRBV6-3 and TRBJ2-5; 7 nucleotides line up with TRBD2. The CDR3 spans 15 residues. Germline V gene sequence: CDR1 MNHEY, CDR2 SVGEGT. V dropped 2 bases and J dropped 1; count of bases not matched to a gene: 4. DNA of the CDR3: TGTGCCAGCAGTTACCCCCTAGCGGCCCAAGAGACCCAGTACTTC. Protein: CASSYPLAAQETQYF.